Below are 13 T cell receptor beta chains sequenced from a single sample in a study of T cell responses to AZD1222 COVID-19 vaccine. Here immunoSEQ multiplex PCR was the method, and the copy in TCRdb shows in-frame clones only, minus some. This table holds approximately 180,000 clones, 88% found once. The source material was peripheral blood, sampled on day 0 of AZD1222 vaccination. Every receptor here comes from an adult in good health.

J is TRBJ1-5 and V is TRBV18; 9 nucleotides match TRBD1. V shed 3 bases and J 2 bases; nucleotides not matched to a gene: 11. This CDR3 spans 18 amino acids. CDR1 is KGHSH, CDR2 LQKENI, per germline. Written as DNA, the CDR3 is TGTGCCAGCTCACCCAGGACAGGGGACCTCTTGGGCAATCAGCCCCAGCATTTT. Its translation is CASSPRTGDLLGNQPQHF.

CDR3 loop: CATSADRVHEQYF. CDR3 DNA: TGTGCCACCAGCGCCGACAGGGTCCACGAGCAGTACTTC. The chain joins TRBV15 to TRBJ2-7; 7 bases are shared with TRBD1. The CDR3 covers 13 residues. CDR1 and CDR2 from the germline V gene are LNHNV and YYDKDF (reference sequence). V was pared by 5 bases and J by 5 bases, with 6 bases of the junction left unmatched.

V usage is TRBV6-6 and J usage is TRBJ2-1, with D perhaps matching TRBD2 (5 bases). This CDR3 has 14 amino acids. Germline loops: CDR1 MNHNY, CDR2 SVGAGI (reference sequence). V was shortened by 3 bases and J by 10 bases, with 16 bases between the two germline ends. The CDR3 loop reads CASSYLDLAKEQFF. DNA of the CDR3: TGTGCCAGCAGTTATCTCGACCTAGCAAAGGAGCAGTTCTTC.

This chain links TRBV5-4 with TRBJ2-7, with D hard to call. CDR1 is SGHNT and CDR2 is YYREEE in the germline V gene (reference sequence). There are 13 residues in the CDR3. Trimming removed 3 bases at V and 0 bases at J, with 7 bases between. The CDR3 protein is CASSSAPSYEQYF. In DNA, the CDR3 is TGTGCCAGCAGCTCGGCACCCTCCTACGAGCAGTACTTC.

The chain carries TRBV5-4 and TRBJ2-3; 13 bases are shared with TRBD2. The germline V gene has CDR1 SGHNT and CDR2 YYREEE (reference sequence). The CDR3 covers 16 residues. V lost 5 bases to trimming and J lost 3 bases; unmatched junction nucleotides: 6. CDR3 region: CASSSGLAGVTDTQYF. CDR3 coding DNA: TGTGCCAGCAGTTCCGGACTAGCGGGGGTAACAGATACGCAGTATTTT.

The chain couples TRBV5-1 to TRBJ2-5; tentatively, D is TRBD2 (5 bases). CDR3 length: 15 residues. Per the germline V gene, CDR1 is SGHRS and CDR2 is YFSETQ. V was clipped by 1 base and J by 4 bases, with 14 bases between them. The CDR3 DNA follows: TGCGCCAGCAGCTTGAGCACCCAAGAGGGAGAGACCCAGTACTTC. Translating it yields CASSLSTQEGETQYF.

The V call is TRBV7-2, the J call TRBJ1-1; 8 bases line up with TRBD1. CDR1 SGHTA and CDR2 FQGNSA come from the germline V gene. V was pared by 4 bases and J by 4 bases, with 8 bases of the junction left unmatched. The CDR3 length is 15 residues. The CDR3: CASSSVTGVGTEAFF. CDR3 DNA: TGTGCCAGCAGCTCCGTGACAGGGGTGGGCACTGAAGCTTTCTTT.

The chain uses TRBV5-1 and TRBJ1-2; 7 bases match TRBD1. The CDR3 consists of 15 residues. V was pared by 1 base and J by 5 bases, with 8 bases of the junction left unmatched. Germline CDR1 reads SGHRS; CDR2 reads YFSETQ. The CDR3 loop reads CASSLSGQISYGYTF. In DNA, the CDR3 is TGCGCCAGCAGCTTGTCGGGACAGATATCTTATGGCTACACCTTC.

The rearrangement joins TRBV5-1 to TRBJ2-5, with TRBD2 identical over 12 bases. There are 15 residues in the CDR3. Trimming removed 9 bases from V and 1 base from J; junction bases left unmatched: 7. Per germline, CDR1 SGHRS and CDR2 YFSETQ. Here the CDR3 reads CATPPGLAGQETQYF. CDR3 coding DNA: TGCGCCACCCCTCCGGGACTAGCGGGCCAAGAGACCCAGTACTTC.

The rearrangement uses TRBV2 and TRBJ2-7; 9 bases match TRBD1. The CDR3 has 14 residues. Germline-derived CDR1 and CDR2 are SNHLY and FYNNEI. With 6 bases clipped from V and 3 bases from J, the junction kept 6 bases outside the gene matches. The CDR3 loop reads CASSPQDRGYEQYF. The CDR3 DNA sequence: TGTGCCAGCAGCCCCCAGGACAGGGGCTACGAGCAGTACTTC.

The CDR3 nucleotides read TGTGCCGCTTCCCCCCCCGGTACAGGGGCCGAGCAGTACTTC. It yields the protein CAASPPGTGAEQYF. The V gene is TRBV6-5, the J gene TRBJ2-7; 7 bases agree with TRBD1. J lost 6 bases, V lost 11 bases, and 16 bases had no gene match. The CDR3 runs 14 residues. Germline V lookup: CDR1 MNHEY, CDR2 SVGAGI.

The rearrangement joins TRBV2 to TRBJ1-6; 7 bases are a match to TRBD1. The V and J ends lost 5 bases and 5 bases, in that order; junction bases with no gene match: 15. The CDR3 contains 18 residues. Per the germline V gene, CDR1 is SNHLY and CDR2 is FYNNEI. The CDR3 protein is CASSPGGYSSGDNSPLHF. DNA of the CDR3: TGTGCCAGCAGTCCAGGGGGTTATTCTTCTGGGGATAATTCACCCCTCCACTTT.

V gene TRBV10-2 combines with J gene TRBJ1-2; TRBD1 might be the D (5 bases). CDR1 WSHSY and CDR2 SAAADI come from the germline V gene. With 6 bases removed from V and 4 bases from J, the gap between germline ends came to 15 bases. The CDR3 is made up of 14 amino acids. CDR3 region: CASSTGTDRYGYTF. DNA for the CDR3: TGCGCCAGCAGCACCGGGACGGACCGCTATGGCTACACCTTC.